Following are 6 T cell receptor beta chains from one sample sequenced in a study of T cell responses to AZD1222 COVID-19 vaccine. The method was immunoSEQ multiplex PCR; TCRdb's version includes in-frame clones alone and lacks a portion of them. Of roughly 90,000 clones listed, roughly 87% were seen once; the top ten hold under 5.5%. This specimen was peripheral blood, taken 28 days after the second AZD1222 dose. These receptors were collected from an adult who received the AZD1222 COVID-19 vaccine.

The chain carries TRBV15 and TRBJ2-7; 10 positions match TRBD2. Germline V lookup: CDR1 LNHNV, CDR2 YYDKDF (reference sequence). The junction had 4 bases not matched to a gene; V was cut back by 3 bases and J by 5 bases. This CDR3 region has 14 residues. Here the CDR3 DNA reads TGTGCCACCAGCAGGTCTAGCGGGGGAAACGAGCAGTACTTC. This translates into CATSRSSGGNEQYF.

This chain uses TRBV4-3 with TRBJ2-5; 10 nucleotides align to TRBD2. The CDR3 has 14 residues. Germline loops: CDR1 LGHNA, CDR2 YSLEER. V was pared by 4 bases and J by 5 bases, with 4 bases of the junction left unmatched. CDR3 loop: CASSPSGGAETQYF. DNA for the CDR3: TGCGCCAGCAGCCCAAGCGGGGGGGCGGAGACCCAGTACTTC.

This clone was observed a handful of times. The J gene is TRBJ1-2, the V gene TRBV19; D possibly corresponds to TRBD1 (5 bases). The CDR3 runs to 17 residues. V lost 3 bases, J lost 3 bases, and 20 bases lay in between. CDR1 LNHDA and CDR2 SQIVND come from the germline V gene (reference sequence). CDR3 amino acids: CASSILQAGSFDYGYTF. The CDR3 nucleotides read TGTGCCAGTAGTATTTTACAGGCAGGGTCTTTCGACTATGGCTACACCTTC.

The J gene is TRBJ1-1, the V gene TRBV5-4; D perhaps matches TRBD1 (6 bases). V was trimmed by 4 bases and J by 1 base, leaving 23 bases between them. Looked up from germline, CDR1 is SGHNT and CDR2 is YYREEE (reference sequence). CDR3 length: 18 amino acids. As DNA, the CDR3 is TGTGCCAGCAGCCCGAAAACCCTTAGCAGGGGTCCGAACACTGAAGCTTTCTTT. Residues: CASSPKTLSRGPNTEAFF.

The chain joins TRBV7-6 to TRBJ2-7, with 7 bases fitting TRBD1. Germline CDR1 reads SGHVS; CDR2 reads FNYEAQ. The CDR3 totals 15 residues. V was clipped by 0 bases and J by 2 bases; unmatched bases: 4. CDR3 DNA: TGTGCCAGCAGCTTAGCATTCACAGGGGCCTACGAGCAGTACGTC. It encodes CASSLAFTGAYEQYV.

This clone is labeled as medium-sized. The rearrangement joins TRBV6-4 to TRBJ2-2; D not certain. Deletions cut 3 bases from V and 3 bases from J, with 8 bases between. Germline loops: CDR1 MRHNA, CDR2 SNTAGT. The CDR3 contains 14 residues. The CDR3 loop is CASSEGVHTGELFF. CDR3 coding DNA: TGTGCCAGCAGTGAAGGCGTACACACCGGGGAGCTGTTTTTT.